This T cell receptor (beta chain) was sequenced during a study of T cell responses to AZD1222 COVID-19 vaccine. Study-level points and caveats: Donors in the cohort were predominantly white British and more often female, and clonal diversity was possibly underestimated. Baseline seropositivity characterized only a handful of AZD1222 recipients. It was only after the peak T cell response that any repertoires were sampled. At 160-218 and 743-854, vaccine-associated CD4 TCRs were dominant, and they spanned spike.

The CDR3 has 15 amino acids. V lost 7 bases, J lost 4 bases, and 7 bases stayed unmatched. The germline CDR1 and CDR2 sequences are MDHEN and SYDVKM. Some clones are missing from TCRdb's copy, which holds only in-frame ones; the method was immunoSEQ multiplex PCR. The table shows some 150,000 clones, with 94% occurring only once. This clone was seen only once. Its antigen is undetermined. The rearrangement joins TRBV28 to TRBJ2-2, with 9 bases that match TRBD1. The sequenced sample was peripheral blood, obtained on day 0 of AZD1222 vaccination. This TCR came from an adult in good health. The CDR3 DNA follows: TGTGCCAGCACTCCGGGACAGGGTATCACCGGGGAGCTGTTTTTT. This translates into CASTPGQGITGELFF.